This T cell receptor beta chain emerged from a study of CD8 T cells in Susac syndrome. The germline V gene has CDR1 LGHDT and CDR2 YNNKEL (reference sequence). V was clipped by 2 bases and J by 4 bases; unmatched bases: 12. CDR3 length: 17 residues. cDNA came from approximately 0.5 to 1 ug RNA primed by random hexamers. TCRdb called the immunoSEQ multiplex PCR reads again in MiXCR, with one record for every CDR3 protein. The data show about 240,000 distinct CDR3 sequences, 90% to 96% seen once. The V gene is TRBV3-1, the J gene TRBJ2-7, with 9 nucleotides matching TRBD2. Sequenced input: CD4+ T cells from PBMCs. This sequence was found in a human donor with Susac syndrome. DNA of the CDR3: TGTGCCAGCAGCCAAAGTGGCTACGCGGGAGGGAAGTACGAGCAGTACTTC. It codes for CASSQSGYAGGKYEQYF.